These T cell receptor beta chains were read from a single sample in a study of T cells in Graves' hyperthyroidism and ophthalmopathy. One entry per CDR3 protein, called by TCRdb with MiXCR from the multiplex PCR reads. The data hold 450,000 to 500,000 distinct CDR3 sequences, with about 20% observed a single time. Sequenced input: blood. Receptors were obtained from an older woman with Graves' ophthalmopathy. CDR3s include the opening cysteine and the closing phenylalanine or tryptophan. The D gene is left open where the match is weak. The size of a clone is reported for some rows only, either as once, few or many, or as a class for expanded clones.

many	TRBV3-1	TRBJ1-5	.	CASSQELDQPQHF	TGTGCCAGCAGCCAAGAGCTGGATCAGCCCCAGCATTTT
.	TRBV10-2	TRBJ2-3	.	CASRVVADTQYF	TGCGCCAGCAGGGTCGTAGCAGATACGCAGTATTTT
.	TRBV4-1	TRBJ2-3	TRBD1	CASSRPGQERDTQYF	TGCGCCAGCAGCCGACCGGGACAGGAGAGAGATACGCAGTATTTT
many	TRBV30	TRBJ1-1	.	CAWSLGKAFF	TGTGCCTGGAGCCTAGGGAAGGCTTTCTTT
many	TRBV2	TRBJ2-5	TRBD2	CASSGNGRETQYF	TGTGCCAGCAGTGGAAACGGGAGGGAGACCCAGTACTTC
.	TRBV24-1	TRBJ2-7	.	CATSDGGLSYEQYF	TGTGCCACCAGTGATGGCGGGCTTTCCTACGAGCAGTACTTC
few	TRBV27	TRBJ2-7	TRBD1	CASRSRTGGFSEQYF	TGTGCCAGCAGGTCCAGGACAGGGGGCTTTTCCGAGCAGTACTTC
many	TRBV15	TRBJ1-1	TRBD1	CATSTGTGMNTEAFF	TGTGCCACCAGCACCGGGACAGGGATGAACACTGAAGCTTTCTTT
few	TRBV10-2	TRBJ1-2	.	CASSANHDSYGYTF	TGCGCCAGCAGTGCCAATCACGACAGCTATGGCTACACCTTC
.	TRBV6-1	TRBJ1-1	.	CASTRRGTNTEAFF	TGTGCCAGCACTCGACGGGGGACGAACACTGAAGCTTTCTTT
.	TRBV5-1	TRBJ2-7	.	CASSPMRASSYEQYF	TGCGCCAGCAGCCCCATGAGGGCAAGCTCCTACGAGCAGTACTTC